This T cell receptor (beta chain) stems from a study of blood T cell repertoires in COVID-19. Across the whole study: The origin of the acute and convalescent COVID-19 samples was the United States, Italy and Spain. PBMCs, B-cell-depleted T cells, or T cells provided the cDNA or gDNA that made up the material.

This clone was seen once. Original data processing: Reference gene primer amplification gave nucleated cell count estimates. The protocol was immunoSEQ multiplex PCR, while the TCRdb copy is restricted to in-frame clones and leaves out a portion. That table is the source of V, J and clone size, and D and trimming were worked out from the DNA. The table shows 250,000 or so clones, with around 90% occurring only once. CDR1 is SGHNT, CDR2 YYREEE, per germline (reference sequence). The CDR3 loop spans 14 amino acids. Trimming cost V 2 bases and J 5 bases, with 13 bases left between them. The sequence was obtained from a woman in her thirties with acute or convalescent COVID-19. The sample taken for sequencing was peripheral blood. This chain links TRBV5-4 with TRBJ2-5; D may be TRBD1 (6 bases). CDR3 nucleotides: TGTGCCAGCAGCTTTGGGCAGGGGAGTGAGACCCAGTACTTC. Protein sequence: CASSFGQGSETQYF.